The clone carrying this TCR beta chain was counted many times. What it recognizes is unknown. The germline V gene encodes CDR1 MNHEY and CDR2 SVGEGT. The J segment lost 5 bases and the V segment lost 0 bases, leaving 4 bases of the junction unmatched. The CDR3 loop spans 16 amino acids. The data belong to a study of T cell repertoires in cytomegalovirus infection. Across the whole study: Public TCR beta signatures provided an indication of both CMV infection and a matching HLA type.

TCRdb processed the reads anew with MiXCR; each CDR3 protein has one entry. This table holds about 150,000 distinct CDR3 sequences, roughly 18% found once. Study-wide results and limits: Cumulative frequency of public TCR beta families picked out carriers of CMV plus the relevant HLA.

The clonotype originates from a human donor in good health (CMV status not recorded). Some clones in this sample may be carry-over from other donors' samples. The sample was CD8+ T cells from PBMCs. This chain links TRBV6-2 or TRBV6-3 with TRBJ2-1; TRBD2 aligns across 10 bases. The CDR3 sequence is CASSYSERGGHNEQFF. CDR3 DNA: TGTGCCAGCAGTTACTCCGAGCGGGGGGGCCACAATGAGCAGTTCTTC.